This entry features one T cell receptor (beta chain) sequence. Its antigen is currently unknown. It was with 60 Vbeta and 13 Jbeta primers that the PCR ran. The protocol was immunoSEQ multiplex PCR, while the TCRdb copy is restricted to in-frame clones and leaves out a portion. The sample yields about 130,000 clones, roughly four fifths seen once. This entry belongs to a study of cytomegalovirus exposure and HLA in healthy donors. Notes on the study in general: Highest at DRB1 and lowest at HLA-C, TCR association rates differed among HLA loci in a later analysis. The study labeled 150 or so TCR beta chains cytomegalovirus-associated.

Germline CDR1 SGHRS, CDR2 YFSETQ. CDR3 length equals 17 residues. V was clipped by 0 bases and J by 3 bases; unmatched bases: 9. As for the donors, each was a healthy bone marrow donor. The V call is TRBV5-1, the J call TRBJ1-1; TRBD1 matches at 9 bases. This TCR was recovered from a boy aged 10-17 years in good health and CMV-seronegative. The sequenced material came from PBMCs. CDR3 nucleotide sequence: TGCGCCAGCAGCTTGGGTCGAAGGCGGACAGGGGACACTGAAGCTTTCTTT. The encoded protein is CASSLGRRRTGDTEAFF.